A selection of T cell receptor beta chains follows, all from one sample in a study of regulatory T cells in long-lasting Graves disease. TCRdb used MiXCR to reprocess the multiplex PCR reads, holding one entry per CDR3 protein. The sample shows 440,000 or so distinct CDR3 sequences, just under 15% of them seen only once. The same sample was also studied in work on T cells in Graves' hyperthyroidism and ophthalmopathy.

The sample consisted of peripheral blood mononuclear cells (PBMCs), taken at new diagnosis, from a patient treated with antithyroid drugs. These receptors were obtained from a woman in her twenties or thirties with Graves disease. The CDR3 runs from the conserved cysteine through the conserved F or W. A D gene is named only where the DNA matches it firmly. Rows give clone size only sometimes, using once, few, many, or a class for an expanded clone.

length: 15
J: TRBJ1-5
size: once
D: TRBD1
V: TRBV28
DNA: TGTGCCAGCAGTTTATCTGACAGGGGCAATCAGCCCCAGCATTTT
CDR3: CASSLSDRGNQPQHF

length: 15
J: TRBJ1-2
size: few
D: -
V: TRBV13
DNA: TGTGCCAGCAGCATGGACACGGCCCCACCCTATGGCTACACCTTC
CDR3: CASSMDTAPPYGYTF

length: 13
J: TRBJ1-3
size: many
D: -
V: TRBV20-1
DNA: TGCAGTGCCCCGGAGATCTATGGAAACACCATATATTTT
CDR3: CSAPEIYGNTIYF

length: 15
J: TRBJ2-3
size: few
D: TRBD2
V: TRBV10-1
DNA: TGCGCCAGCAGCCCCGGGACTAGCGCACCAGATACGCAGTATTTT
CDR3: CASSPGTSAPDTQYF

length: 11
J: TRBJ2-1
size: few
D: -
V: TRBV5-6
DNA: TGTGCCAGCAGCTTCCCGGGGGAGCAGTTCTTC
CDR3: CASSFPGEQFF

length: 12
J: TRBJ1-5
size: many
D: -
V: TRBV20-1
DNA: TGCAGTGCCAGGGTGTCCAATCAGCCCCAGCATTTT
CDR3: CSARVSNQPQHF

length: 15
J: TRBJ2-1
size: many
D: -
V: TRBV5-1
DNA: TGCGCCAGCAGCTTGGACGGAGGCTCCTACAATGAGCAGTTCTTC
CDR3: CASSLDGGSYNEQFF

length: 14
J: TRBJ1-1
size: -
D: -
V: TRBV30
DNA: TGTGCCTATGGAGGGGCCAGCCTGAACACTGAAGCTTTCTTT
CDR3: CAYGGASLNTEAFF

length: 14
J: TRBJ1-5
size: -
D: -
V: TRBV6-2/TRBV6-3
DNA: TGTGCCAGCGACAATTCCTATAGCAATCAGCCCCAGCATTTT
CDR3: CASDNSYSNQPQHF

length: 13
J: TRBJ2-5
size: few
D: -
V: TRBV6-5
DNA: TGTGCCAGCAGTTACCGCCGTCGGGAGACCCAGTACTTC
CDR3: CASSYRRRETQYF

length: 15
J: TRBJ2-3
size: many
D: TRBD1
V: TRBV7-3
DNA: TGTGCCAGCAGCTTGCGACAGGGAGGCACAGATACGCAGTATTTT
CDR3: CASSLRQGGTDTQYF

length: 14
J: TRBJ2-3
size: many
D: TRBD2
V: TRBV6-2/TRBV6-3
DNA: TGTGCCAGCTCCTTAGCGGGAGCGGGAAATACGCAGTATTTT
CDR3: CASSLAGAGNTQYF

length: 15
J: TRBJ2-7
size: many
D: -
V: TRBV30
DNA: TGTGCCTGGAGTGCCCCGGGACATGGGGCGGGGGAGCAGTACTTC
CDR3: CAWSAPGHGAGEQYF

length: 13
J: TRBJ2-5
size: many
D: -
V: TRBV12-3/TRBV12-4
DNA: TGTGCCAGCAGCCCGGGAGTAGGAGAGACCCAGTACTTC
CDR3: CASSPGVGETQYF

length: 13
J: TRBJ1-2
size: many
D: TRBD1
V: TRBV3-1
DNA: TGTGCCAGCAGCCACAGGGACAGCTATGGCTACACCTTC
CDR3: CASSHRDSYGYTF

length: 21
J: TRBJ2-1
size: many
D: TRBD2
V: TRBV12-5
DNA: TGTGCTAGTGGTTCGACGCAACCGGGACTAGCGGGCCGATTAGCGGGGAATGAGCAGTTCTTC
CDR3: CASGSTQPGLAGRLAGNEQFF

length: 13
J: TRBJ2-1
size: many
D: -
V: TRBV7-8
DNA: TGTGCCAGCACACTAGCCTCCTACAATGAGCAGTTCTTC
CDR3: CASTLASYNEQFF

length: 15
J: TRBJ1-2
size: many
D: TRBD1
V: TRBV29-1
DNA: TGCAGCGTCACCGGGACAGGGGGCTTCGGCTATGGCTACACCTTC
CDR3: CSVTGTGGFGYGYTF

length: 15
J: TRBJ2-7
size: many
D: TRBD2
V: TRBV6-2/TRBV6-3
DNA: TGTGCCAGCAGTTACGACAGAAAGGGACTAGCCGAGCAGTACTTC
CDR3: CASSYDRKGLAEQYF